The rows below give T cell receptor beta chains drawn from one sample of a study of blood T cell repertoires in COVID-19. The method was immunoSEQ multiplex PCR; TCRdb's version includes in-frame clones alone and lacks a portion of them. The sample yields under 350,000 clones, roughly 90% seen once. What was sequenced was PBMCs or T cells enriched from blood (not recorded which). These receptors were collected from a man between 60 and 75 years old who had recovered from COVID-19. Each CDR3 is given with its conserved first and last residue. A D gene is named only where the DNA matches it firmly. Rows give clone size only sometimes, using once, few, many, or a class for an expanded clone.

j_call	d_call	v_call	clone_size	cdr3_nt	cdr3_aa
TRBJ1-2	-	TRBV21-1	-	TGTGCCAGCAGCATGGGAAGGTGGGGCCCGAGGTATGGCTACACCTTC	CASSMGRWGPRYGYTF
TRBJ1-2	TRBD1	TRBV12-5	-	TGTGCTAGTGGAAAAGTACAGGGGGCAAAGGACTATGGCTACACCTTC	CASGKVQGAKDYGYTF
TRBJ2-1	TRBD2	TRBV24-1	-	TGTGCCACCTCTACCGGGCTAGCGGGAGAAAATGAGCAGTTCTTC	CATSTGLAGENEQFF
TRBJ1-6	-	TRBV6-5	-	TGTGCCAGCTTCGGCGGGACCTATAATTCACCCCTCCACTTT	CASFGGTYNSPLHF
TRBJ1-1	-	TRBV11-2	-	TGTGCCAGCAGCCTGGACAGAAACACTGAAGCTTTCTTT	CASSLDRNTEAFF
TRBJ1-6	-	TRBV7-2	-	TGTGCCAGCAGCCTACGACGGGGAGAGACACCCCTCCACTTT	CASSLRRGETPLHF
TRBJ2-2	-	TRBV7-2	-	TGTGCCAGCAGCTTTGACAGAACCGGGGAGCTGTTTTTT	CASSFDRTGELFF
TRBJ1-2	TRBD1	TRBV18	-	TGTGCCAGCTCACCCCCGGGACAGGGCCTAGGGTTTGGCTACACCTTC	CASSPPGQGLGFGYTF
TRBJ2-1	TRBD1	TRBV7-3	-	TGTGCCAGCAGCTTAACGGGGCTCGACAGGGCGGGTGAGCAGTTCTTC	CASSLTGLDRAGEQFF
TRBJ1-4	-	TRBV7-7	-	TGTGCTAGCAGCCGCGGAGGAAATGCTAATGAAAAACTGTTTTTT	CASSRGGNANEKLFF
TRBJ2-1	TRBD2	TRBV6-5	-	TGTGCCAGCCTTACTAGCGGGTACTACAATGAGCAGTTCTTC	CASLTSGYYNEQFF
TRBJ2-1	TRBD1	TRBV11-3	-	TGTGCCAGCAGGCCCGGGACAGGGGACAATGAGCAGTTCTTC	CASRPGTGDNEQFF
TRBJ2-5	-	TRBV3-1/TRBV3-2	-	TGTGCCAGCAGCCACGGGGCGGGGACCTCGTGGGAGACCCAGTACTTC	CASSHGAGTSWETQYF
TRBJ1-1	-	TRBV5-4	-	TGTGCCAGCAGCTTGGATTATTCTCTGAACACTGAAGCTTTCTTT	CASSLDYSLNTEAFF
TRBJ2-7	-	TRBV28	-	TGTGCCAGCAAAGGCCGGGATCGGGACAAGCAGTACTTC	CASKGRDRDKQYF
TRBJ2-6	-	TRBV4-2	-	TGTGCCAGCAGCCAAGATACAGGGACTGGGGCCAACGTCCTGACTTTC	CASSQDTGTGANVLTF
TRBJ1-6	-	TRBV4-3	-	TGCGCCAGCAGCCAAGTCGGCGGGGGAACGGGTTCACCCCTCCACTTT	CASSQVGGGTGSPLHF
TRBJ1-1	-	TRBV2	-	TGTGCCAGCAGTGTGGGACAGAACACTGAAGCTTTCTTT	CASSVGQNTEAFF
TRBJ1-5	-	TRBV25-1	once	TGTGCCAGCAGTGTAGGGGTTTCTCAGCCCCAGCATTTT	CASSVGVSQPQHF
TRBJ1-5	-	TRBV6-2/TRBV6-3	-	TGTGCCAGCAGTCCCGGGTTCGGGGGGCATCAGCCCCAGCATTTT	CASSPGFGGHQPQHF
TRBJ2-3	TRBD2	TRBV6-5	-	TGTGCCAGCAGGGATAGCGGGACCACAGATACGCAGTATTTT	CASRDSGTTDTQYF
TRBJ2-1	TRBD1	TRBV6-5	-	TGTGCCAGCGGTTCCGGGACAGGGTTATCTCATGAGCAGTTCTTC	CASGSGTGLSHEQFF
TRBJ2-1	-	TRBV7-6	once	TGTGCCAGCAGCGATCACAGGTTCCACTCCTACAATGAGCAGTTCTTC	CASSDHRFHSYNEQFF
TRBJ2-1	-	TRBV27	-	TGTGCCAGCAGCCTAAGTGGCTCCTACAATGAGCAGTTCTTC	CASSLSGSYNEQFF
TRBJ1-6	-	TRBV5-5	-	TGTGCCAGCAGTCTCACGGTGGTCTATAATTCACCCCTCCACTTT	CASSLTVVYNSPLHF
TRBJ2-1	TRBD2	TRBV7-9	-	TGTGCCAGCAGCCCGCCCCCCGGGAGGTGGGGTGATGAGCAGTTCTTC	CASSPPPGRWGDEQFF
TRBJ2-1	TRBD1	TRBV11-3	-	TGTGCCAGCAGTTCAACCGGGGCAGGGGGCTACAATGAGCAGTTCTTC	CASSSTGAGGYNEQFF
TRBJ1-2	-	TRBV6-5	few	TGTGCCAGCAGTACTCCGGGACTCGCTAACTATGGCTACACCTTC	CASSTPGLANYGYTF
TRBJ2-7	TRBD2	TRBV28	-	TGTGCCAGCAGTTTAGCGGGGGGGCGACTCGAGCAGTACTTC	CASSLAGGRLEQYF
TRBJ2-2	-	TRBV11-2	-	TGTGCCAGCAGCTCCCAGGTCGCAGCGAACACCGGGGAGCTGTTTTTT	CASSSQVAANTGELFF
TRBJ2-1	-	TRBV4-2	-	TGTGCCAGCAGCCAGGTGGGCGACGACAATGAGCAGTTCTTC	CASSQVGDDNEQFF
TRBJ1-1	-	TRBV7-8	-	TGTGCCAGCAGCCTGCTGAGTACGAACACTGAAGCTTTCTTT	CASSLLSTNTEAFF
TRBJ1-5	-	TRBV30	-	TGTGCCTGGCAAACGCCTGGTAGTCCCCAGCATTTT	CAWQTPGSPQHF
TRBJ2-2	TRBD2	TRBV24-1	-	TGTGCCACCAGTGATCCGGGACTAGCGGGAGGGAACACCGGGGAGCTGTTTTTT	CATSDPGLAGGNTGELFF
TRBJ1-6	-	TRBV4-1	-	TGCGCCAGCAGCCGGATCCCGGGGGGTTCGAATTCACCCCTCCACTTT	CASSRIPGGSNSPLHF
TRBJ1-2	TRBD1	TRBV18	once	TGTGCCAGCTCGCGGGACAGGGCCGGTGGCTACACCTTC	CASSRDRAGGYTF
TRBJ1-3	-	TRBV11-2	once	TGTGCCAGCAGCCGTCAGGCCGGCTCTGGAAACACCATATATTTT	CASSRQAGSGNTIYF
TRBJ2-2	-	TRBV6-2/TRBV6-3	-	TGTGCCAGCAGTTACTCACCGGGACAGCGGGGGATTTCGAACACCGGGGAGCTGTTTTTT	CASSYSPGQRGISNTGELFF
TRBJ1-1	-	TRBV3-1/TRBV3-2	-	TGTGCCAGCAGCCACGGGGGGCACACTGAAGCTTTCTTT	CASSHGGHTEAFF
TRBJ2-1	TRBD2	TRBV13	-	TGTGCCAGCATAGCGGGAGGTTCCCCCAATGAGCAGTTCTTC	CASIAGGSPNEQFF
TRBJ1-3	-	TRBV19	-	TGTGCCACCCAGCCCGGGGGGACCCCTGGAAACACCATATATTTT	CATQPGGTPGNTIYF